Sequencing of this TCR beta chain was carried out in a study of OX40 agonist ivuxolimab in advanced cancers. This CDR3 region has 18 residues. Germline values: CDR1 SGHVS, CDR2 FNYEAQ. J lost 6 bases, V lost 5 bases, and 16 bases had no gene match. The assay was immunoSEQ multiplex PCR, and TCRdb's table has in-frame clones only and misses some. In the table there are some 28,000 clones, approximately 83% of which are singletons. The TCR was taken from an adult with an advanced solid tumor such as melanoma, head and neck, liver or kidney cancer. The genes are TRBV7-6 and TRBJ2-1; 10 bases align to TRBD1. Source: CD4+ or CD8+ T cells sorted from blood, taken in a trial of the OX40 agonist ivuxolimab. The CDR3: CASSRPQGQGVMVNEQFF. CDR3 sequence (DNA): TGTGCCAGCAGCCGACCTCAAGGACAGGGGGTCATGGTCAATGAGCAGTTCTTC. Filled out from reference TRBV7-6 and TRBJ2-1, the complete variable domain reads GAGVSQSPRYKVTKRGQDVALRCDPISGHVSLYWYRQALGQGPEFLTYFNYEAQQDKSGLPNDRFSAERPEGSISTLTIQRTEQRDSAMYRCASSRPQGQGVMVNEQFFGPGTRLTVL.